These 8 T cell receptor beta chains came from one sample sequenced in a study of T cell repertoires in cytomegalovirus infection. Antigens of these TCRs are unknown. TCRdb re-called the reads with MiXCR, one entry per CDR3 protein. The repertoire holds 650,000 to 900,000 distinct CDR3 sequences, 30% to 35% seen once, with around 12% in the top ten. Sequencing used cultured CD8+ T cells from PBMCs, obtained from culture after CMV antigen stimulation. The source of these receptors is a human donor in good health (CMV status not recorded). Some clones in this sample may be carry-over from other donors' samples.

The sample holds many counts of this clonotype. The chain links TRBV7-9 to TRBJ2-3, with D uncertain. This CDR3 spans 16 amino acids. V lost 6 bases and J lost 3, with 19 bases in between. Germline V gene sequence: CDR1 SEHNR, CDR2 FQNEAQ (reference sequence). The CDR3 region has the DNA TGTGCCAGCAGTTACCCCCTTGTGGGCCGAACAGATACGCAGTATTTT. This encodes CASSYPLVGRTDTQYF.

Notes on this clonotype: The junction departs from germline at one end; a sequencing error may be responsible. J is TRBJ2-1 and V is TRBV6-6; the match to TRBD1 covers 10 bases. The CDR3 has 15 amino acids. CDR1 MNHNY and CDR2 SVGAGI come from the germline V gene (reference sequence). This CDR3 reads CVSNLDRGAYNEQFF. The CDR3 nucleotides are TGTGTCAGCAATCTGGACAGGGGGGCCTACAATGAGCAGTTCTTC.

J is TRBJ2-1 and V is TRBV14; D is perhaps TRBD2 (5 bases). The CDR3 is made up of 13 amino acids. The V gene lost 0 bases and the J gene lost 7 bases, with 7 bases spanning the gap. From germline, CDR1 is SGHDN and CDR2 FVKESK. The CDR3 reads CASSQEGRNEQFF. In DNA, the CDR3 is TGTGCCAGCAGCCAAGAGGGGAGAAATGAGCAGTTCTTC.

Remarks on this clonotype: A read error may explain this, as a much larger clone is one base away. The V gene is TRBV7-6, the J gene TRBJ1-1, with a possible D match to TRBD1 (6 bases). Trimming stripped 3 bases from V and 5 bases from J, with 13 bases between. From germline, CDR1 is SGHVS and CDR2 FNYEAQ. The CDR3 is 14 residues long. CDR3 residues: CASSFGGIGTEAFF. The CDR3 DNA follows: TGTGCCAGCAGCTTTGGGGGCATAGGGACTGAAGCTTTCTTT.

In its sample, this clonotype was seen a few times. This sequence joins TRBV28 and TRBJ1-6; D remains unclear. Deletions cut 3 bases from V and 7 bases from J, with 13 bases between. CDR1 is MDHEN, CDR2 SYDVKM, per germline. This CDR3 spans 15 amino acids. The CDR3 DNA is TGTGCCAGCAGTTTTCCGGGAACGACGAATTCACCCCTCCACTTT. Residues: CASSFPGTTNSPLHF.

The CDR3 nucleotides are TGTGCCAGCAGTGAAGCTTTGGCGGGCCAGGTGCTGTTTTTT. Protein product: CASSEALAGQVLFF. The chain has TRBV6-1 and TRBJ1-4; D uncertain. The CDR3 has 14 amino acids. The germline gives CDR1 MNHNS, CDR2 SASEGT. Trimming removed 0 bases from V and 14 bases from J, with 16 bases in between.

CDR3 loop: CAGKQGGVSNQPQHF. Here the CDR3 DNA reads TGTGCCGGCAAACAGGGTGGCGTAAGCAATCAGCCCCAGCATTTT. The chain uses TRBV2 and TRBJ1-5, with D possibly being TRBD1 (6 bases). V was trimmed by 11 bases and J by 1 base, leaving 18 bases between them. CDR1 is SNHLY and CDR2 is FYNNEI in the germline V gene. This CDR3 spans 15 amino acids.

The CDR3 protein is CASSLEGLRHYGYTF. In DNA form, the CDR3 reads TGTGCCAGCAGCTTAGAGGGTTTGCGCCACTATGGCTACACCTTC. V and J are TRBV7-9 and TRBJ1-2; D uncertain. Germline V gene data show CDR1 as SEHNR and CDR2 as FQNEAQ (reference sequence). Trimming cost V 1 base and J 3 bases, with 12 bases left between them. This CDR3 has 15 residues.